The 24 T cell receptor beta chains presented below share a single source sample, sequenced in a study of T cell changes during pregnancy in multiple sclerosis. TCRdb's copy holds only in-frame clones and misses some; the assay was immunoSEQ multiplex PCR. Among tens of thousands of clones listed, roughly 92% were seen once. Sequenced here: CD8+ T cells from peripheral blood mononuclear cells, sampled in the third trimester of pregnancy. Every receptor here comes from a female donor in good health, enrolled as a control in a pregnancy study.

V usage is TRBV5-6 and J usage is TRBJ1-1; maybe TRBD1 (5 bases). This CDR3 spans 12 amino acids. Germline V gives CDR1 SGHDT, CDR2 YYEEEE. V lost 7 bases and J 3 bases, leaving 10 bases between the germline ends. CDR3 sequence reads: CASRGGDTEAFF. CDR3 in DNA: TGTGCCAGCCGGGGGGGTGACACTGAAGCTTTCTTT.

The chain couples TRBV6-5 to TRBJ1-1; a possible D gene is TRBD1 (5 bases). V was cut by 2 bases and J by 3 bases, with 13 bases left in between. The CDR3 totals 15 residues. The germline V gene has CDR1 MNHEY and CDR2 SVGAGI. The CDR3 here is CASSYGAASDTEAFF. The DNA for the CDR3 is TGTGCCAGCAGTTACGGGGCGGCCAGCGACACTGAAGCTTTCTTT.

CDR3 nucleotides: TGTGCCAGCTCACCACCGGAGCGCGGTGGCTACACCTTC. As protein: CASSPPERGGYTF. The chain uses TRBV18 and TRBJ1-2; no definite D call. This CDR3 is 13 amino acids long. In germline, CDR1 is KGHSH, CDR2 LQKENI. Trimming stripped 0 bases from V and 7 bases from J, with 9 bases between.

J is TRBJ2-7 and V is TRBV30, with D perhaps matching TRBD2 (6 bases). This CDR3 comprises 13 residues. Per germline, CDR1 GTSNPN and CDR2 SVGIG (reference sequence). V lost 5 bases and J 5 bases, leaving 16 bases between the germline ends. The CDR3 loop reads CAWRLGGEDEQYF. The CDR3 coding sequence is TGTGCCTGGCGCTTAGGCGGGGAAGACGAGCAGTACTTC. Full variable domain (outside the CDR3, taken from reference TRBV30 and TRBJ2-7): SQTIHQWPATLVQPVGSPLSLECTVEGTSNPNLYWYRQAAGRGLQLLFYSVGIGQISSEVPQNLSASRPQDRQFILSSKKLLLSDSGFYLCAWRLGGEDEQYFGPGTRLTVT.

The chain couples TRBV5-6 to TRBJ1-2; D not resolved. This CDR3 has 13 residues. Deletions cut 2 bases from V and 3 bases from J, with 8 bases between. Germline V gene data show CDR1 as SGHDT and CDR2 as YYEEEE. CDR3 sequence (DNA): TGTGCCAGCAGCTTTCCGGGGTACTATGGCTACACCTTC. This gives the protein CASSFPGYYGYTF.

The chain combines TRBV30 with TRBJ1-5; the D gene is possibly TRBD1 (5 bases). Germline V CDR1 and CDR2: GTSNPN, SVGIG (reference sequence). The CDR3 is made up of 18 amino acids. Trimming shortened V by 3 bases and J by 0 bases, and 21 bases separated the two germline ends. The CDR3 sequence: CAWRPTEARFNSNQPQHF. The CDR3 DNA sequence: TGTGCCTGGAGACCGACAGAGGCAAGATTTAATAGCAATCAGCCCCAGCATTTT.

This sequence joins TRBV5-6 and TRBJ2-1; 8 bases line up with TRBD1. The V gene's germline CDR1 is SGHDT and CDR2 YYEEEE. This CDR3 spans 13 amino acids. With V trimmed by 2 bases and J by 9 bases, 4 bases remained unmatched. In DNA form, the CDR3 reads TGTGCCAGCAGCTTCGGACAGGGTAGTGAGCAGTTCTTC. Residues: CASSFGQGSEQFF. Combining the CDR3 with reference TRBV5-6 and TRBJ2-1 gives the whole variable domain DAGVTQSPTHLIKTRGQQVTLRCSPKSGHDTVSWYQQALGQGPQFIFQYYEEEERQRGNFPDRFSGHQFPNYSSELNVNALLLGDSALYLCASSFGQGSEQFFGPGTRLTVL.

This chain joins TRBV7-6 and TRBJ2-5; 11 positions match TRBD2. Germline V gene lookup returns CDR1 SGHVS and CDR2 FNYEAQ. After removal of 5 bases from V and 4 bases from J, the junction contained 12 bases not matched to a gene. The CDR3 totals 17 residues. This CDR3 is CASSPKVAGGPGETQYF. The CDR3, as DNA: TGTGCCAGCAGCCCTAAGGTAGCGGGGGGGCCTGGAGAGACCCAGTACTTC.

The J gene is TRBJ2-2, the V gene TRBV7-6, with TRBD2 identical over 10 bases. With 4 bases clipped from V and 5 bases from J, the junction kept 7 bases outside the gene matches. Germline lookup yields CDR1 SGHVS and CDR2 FNYEAQ. The CDR3 extends over 16 amino acids. The CDR3 here is CASSSLAGAGTGELFF. CDR3 sequence (DNA): TGTGCCAGCAGCTCCCTAGCGGGGGCGGGAACCGGGGAGCTGTTTTTT.

This sequence joins TRBV5-6 and TRBJ1-1, with a tentative D call TRBD1 (5 bases). The CDR3 runs 16 residues. Germline CDR1 SGHDT, CDR2 YYEEEE. V was shortened by 2 bases and J by 0 bases, with 14 bases between the two germline ends. For the CDR3, the DNA is TGTGCCAGCAGCTTCCAGGGACTCCGACTGAACACTGAAGCTTTCTTT. It specifies CASSFQGLRLNTEAFF.

This chain links TRBV18 with TRBJ1-1; TRBD1 matches 9 bases. From germline, CDR1 is KGHSH and CDR2 LQKENI. The trim removed 2 bases at V and 0 bases at J, leaving 1 base unmatched. CDR3 length: 15 residues. The CDR3 sequence: CASSPWDRVNTEAFF. The CDR3 DNA reads as TGTGCCAGCTCACCATGGGACAGGGTGAACACTGAAGCTTTCTTT.

This clone was detected only once. The V and J genes are TRBV5-4 and TRBJ1-1; 7 bases line up with TRBD1. V shed 2 bases and J 1 base; nucleotides not matched to a gene: 5. The CDR3 runs 15 residues. In germline, CDR1 is SGHNT, CDR2 YYREEE (reference sequence). The CDR3: CASSLDRATNTEAFF. The CDR3 nucleotides are TGTGCCAGCAGCTTAGACAGGGCCACGAACACTGAAGCTTTCTTT.

The chain employs TRBV9 and TRBJ2-3, with a tentative D call TRBD1 (5 bases). Germline CDR1 is SGDLS and CDR2 is YYNGEE. The CDR3 has 16 residues. V shed 0 bases and J shed 0 bases, with 11 bases lying between them. CDR3 nucleotides: TGTGCCAGCAGCGTAGAACAGGAGTTTAGCACAGATACGCAGTATTTT. This sequence encodes CASSVEQEFSTDTQYF. The full variable domain, completed using reference TRBV9 and TRBJ2-3, is DSGVTQTPKHLITATGQRVTLRCSPRSGDLSVYWYQQSLDQGLQFLIQYYNGEERAKGNILERFSAQQFPDLHSELNLSSLELGDSALYFCASSVEQEFSTDTQYFGPGTRLTVL.

The chain couples TRBV7-2 to TRBJ2-7, with D unclear. V was cut by 0 bases and J by 2 bases, with 5 bases left in between. The germline V gene encodes CDR1 SGHTA and CDR2 FQGNSA. The CDR3 has 13 residues. The CDR3 is CASSLAEPYEQYF. The CDR3 DNA follows: TGTGCCAGCAGCTTAGCCGAGCCCTACGAGCAGTACTTC.

This chain links TRBV29-1 with TRBJ1-3; 12 bases are a match to TRBD1. Germline CDR1 reads SQVTM; CDR2 reads ANQGSEA. The CDR3 sequence is 15 residues long. Trimming took 6 bases from V and 4 from J; bases not matched to a gene: 7. The CDR3 reads CSVAGTGGTGNTIYF. The CDR3, as DNA: TGCAGCGTCGCCGGGACAGGGGGCACGGGAAACACCATATATTTT.

The chain employs TRBV14 and TRBJ2-3; D gene ambiguous. Germline CDR1 SGHDN, CDR2 FVKESK. This CDR3 comprises 13 residues. V was pared by 6 bases and J by 2 bases, with 9 bases between. The CDR3 region is CASRSGFTDTQYF. CDR3 DNA: TGTGCCAGCAGATCAGGTTTCACAGATACGCAGTATTTT.

This chain joins TRBV19 and TRBJ1-3, with D possibly being TRBD1 (5 bases). CDR3 length: 14 amino acids. The V end was cut by 3 bases, the J end by 3 bases, with 9 bases between. Germline loops: CDR1 LNHDA, CDR2 SQIVND (reference sequence). CDR3 sequence (DNA): TGTGCCAGTAGTATGACAGATTTTGGAAACACCATATATTTT. Translating gives CASSMTDFGNTIYF.

J is TRBJ1-2 and V is TRBV27; 9 bases match TRBD1. Losses at the gene ends were 2 bases for V and 5 bases for J; bases not matched to a gene: 3. The CDR3 totals 14 residues. Germline CDR1 and CDR2: MNHEY and SMNVEV (reference sequence). CDR3 nucleotides: TGTGCCAGCAGTTTAGGGACAGGGACTTATGGCTACACCTTC. Amino acids: CASSLGTGTYGYTF.

This sequence joins TRBV29-1 and TRBJ2-7, with 10 bases that match TRBD1. This CDR3 spans 14 amino acids. V gave up 7 bases and J gave up 5 bases; unmatched junction bases: 11. Germline values: CDR1 SQVTM, CDR2 ANQGSEA. The chain's CDR3 is CSAGGGQGNDEQYF. The CDR3 DNA sequence: TGCAGCGCCGGTGGGGGACAGGGGAACGACGAGCAGTACTTC.

The CDR3 bases are TGTGCCAGCAGCTTCTCGGAGAGCTCCTACAATGAGCAGTTCTTC. This gives the protein CASSFSESSYNEQFF. This rearrangement joins TRBV7-9 to TRBJ2-1; unclear D gene. CDR1 is SEHNR, CDR2 FQNEAQ, per germline (reference sequence). The CDR3 contains 15 residues. The V end lost 3 bases, the J end lost 0 bases, and 9 bases lay between the germline ends.

On this clone itself: Other DNA sequences in the same sample also yield this CDR3. The rearrangement joins TRBV7-3 to TRBJ1-1, with 7 bases aligning to TRBD1. The CDR3 has 14 residues. From germline, CDR1 is SGHTA and CDR2 FQGTGA. The V and J ends lost 2 bases and 5 bases, in that order; junction bases with no gene match: 5. Written as DNA, the CDR3 is TGTGCCAGCAGCTTAGAGGGGGCAGGAACTGAAGCTTTCTTT. This codes for CASSLEGAGTEAFF.

The genes are TRBV11-2 and TRBJ2-2, with D unresolved. Between the trimmed V and J ends, which lost 7 bases and 0 bases, there was a span of 12 bases. Germline values: CDR1 SGHAT, CDR2 FQNNGV. The CDR3 is 15 amino acids. Here the CDR3 reads CASTYSPANTGELFF. CDR3 DNA sequence: TGTGCCAGCACCTACAGCCCCGCGAACACCGGGGAGCTGTTTTTT.

This clone was seen just once. The chain uses TRBV7-2 and TRBJ2-5, with D possibly TRBD2 on 5 matching bases. This CDR3 is built from 15 residues. Trimming left V 4 bases short and J 3 bases short, with 15 bases between. The germline gives CDR1 SGHTA, CDR2 FQGNSA. CDR3 region: CASSSRTGKEETQYF. The CDR3 nucleotides are TGTGCCAGCAGCTCACGGACCGGGAAGGAAGAGACCCAGTACTTC.

The V gene is TRBV9, the J gene TRBJ1-4; D is unclear. Trimming took 4 bases from V and 4 from J, leaving 14 bases between them. Germline V CDR1 and CDR2: SGDLS, YYNGEE. CDR3 length: 15 amino acids. CDR3 region: CASSLRPSGNEKLFF. The DNA for the CDR3 is TGTGCCAGCAGCCTCAGACCGTCGGGTAATGAAAAACTGTTTTTT.